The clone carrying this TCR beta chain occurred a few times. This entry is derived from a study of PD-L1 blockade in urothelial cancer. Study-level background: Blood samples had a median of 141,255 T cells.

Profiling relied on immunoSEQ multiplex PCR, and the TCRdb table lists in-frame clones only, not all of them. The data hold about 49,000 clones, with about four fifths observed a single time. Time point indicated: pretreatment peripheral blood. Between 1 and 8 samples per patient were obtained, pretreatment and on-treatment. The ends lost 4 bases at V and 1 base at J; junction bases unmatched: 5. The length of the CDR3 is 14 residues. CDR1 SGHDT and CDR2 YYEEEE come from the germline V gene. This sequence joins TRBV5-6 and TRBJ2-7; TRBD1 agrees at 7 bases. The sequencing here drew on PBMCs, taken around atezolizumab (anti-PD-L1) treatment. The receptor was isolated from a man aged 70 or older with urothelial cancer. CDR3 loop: CASSDPDRSYEQYF. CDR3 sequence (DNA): TGTGCCAGCAGCGATCCGGACAGGTCCTACGAGCAGTACTTC.